The T cell receptor beta chain described here comes from a study of neurological immune-mediated disorders. This clonotype was seen many times. TCRdb itself ran the 5' RACE reads through MiXCR, one entry per CDR3 protein. This table has roughly 20,000 distinct CDR3 sequences, around 13% appearing once. This CDR3 comprises 14 residues. Germline V gene sequence: CDR1 LGHDT, CDR2 YNNKEL (reference sequence). With 2 bases removed from V and 4 bases from J, the gap between germline ends came to 12 bases. Sequenced input: CD4+ T cells from blood. The chain recombines TRBV3-1 with TRBJ2-7, with D maybe TRBD2 (6 bases). The source of this sequence is a woman aged 55-69 years with HTLV-1-associated myelopathy (HAM/TSP). CDR3 region: CASSQRGSRYEQYF. The CDR3 DNA sequence: TGTGCCAGCAGCCAACGGGGGTCGAGGTACGAGCAGTACTTC.